This T cell receptor beta chain was captured in a study of cytomegalovirus exposure and HLA in healthy donors (dated by TCRdb to 2016 to 2017). In terms of the full investigation: An earlier analysis of 587 of the donors reported more than 250 Gb of sequence data and 100 million to 130 million unique TCR beta sequences from about 200 million T cells. An early release covering 500 to 750 HLA-typed donors comprised 300 to 350 gigabases of sequencing data and approximately 85 million unique TCR sequences. Of the approximately 400 genotyped donors, about 84% fell in the genetic ancestry cluster associated with self-reported Caucasian donors. The study aimed to test whether signatures of past pathogen exposure could be identified by cataloging public T cell receptors. Using immunosequencing, the study profiled T cell repertoires from approximately 700 subjects and related those repertoires to cytomegalovirus serostatus. Along with the roughly 710-subject first cohort, a separate validation cohort of over a hundred different subjects was used. To predict cytomegalovirus infection status, the study brought together high-throughput TCR immunosequencing, statistical association of individual TCRs with disease status, and machine learning. To study patterns of TCR occurrence, a later analysis re-analyzed previously published TCR beta repertoires from under 750 donors and added high-resolution HLA genotyping. The later analysis used no new phenotypic data to find candidate immune exposures, relying instead on TCR beta sequences and their occurrence across donors. To decide whether each TCR beta V gene segment behaved as functional or pseudogenic, an earlier analysis of fewer than 750 of the donors relied on high-throughput TCR beta sequencing. Donor age, sex, ethnicity and CMV serostatus were compiled together with the repertoire data. Genome-wide SNP genotypes for about 65% of the roughly 670 donors were used in a later genetic analysis, which treated that subset as a discovery cohort. Every repertoire in the discovery cohort had been generated on one and the same sequencing platform. HLA typing included class I and class II loci at four-digit resolution. Typing coverage varied by locus: 629-630 donors for A, B, C, DRB1 and DQB1; more than 500 for DQA1; about 570 for DPA1; more than 450 for DPB1. Roughly five DR-DQ haplotypes were treated as single units for association and clustering because of strong linkage in the cohort. Among approximately 370 genotyped donors of the cohort, an average of approximately 240,000 unique TCR beta nucleotide sequences was sequenced per donor, of which 15% to 20% were non-productive. Broad study findings and their caveats: The study listed 150 to 200 TCR beta chains as associated with cytomegalovirus. A further reported finding was that TCR beta sequences accurately predicted the HLA-A and HLA-B alleles for most subjects in the first cohort. A later analysis found that HLA-associated TCR beta chains were more clonally expanded and had lower generation probabilities than equally common non-associated chains. A later analysis found that most CMV-associated TCR beta chains appeared HLA-restricted, with HLA associations seemingly driven largely by CMV exposure. Because counts were too low, roughly 18 rarely observed V segments, including chromosome 9 orphons, were left out of the earlier analysis of about 500 of the donors. According to the authors, the approach could potentially be generalized to other disease states and immunological phenotypes. For the cohort, immune exposure information was limited to CMV serostatus. The 87-base-pair reads could not distinguish some IMGT-functional V segments, including TRBV6-2 and TRBV6-3, so those segments were excluded. A later analysis reported that several top co-occurrence clusters appeared linked to parvovirus B19, influenza, CMV and Epstein-Barr virus. A later genetic analysis associated a missense DCLRE1C variant with V-gene and J-gene trimming of TCR beta chains, and an independent cohort replicated the association. Assigning TCR associations to individual alleles was difficult when HLA alleles, especially DR and DQ, strongly co-occurred. Most TCR sequences were observed very rarely across donors, whereas some public TCRs were present in many individuals. In vitro tests confirmed that three of the cytomegalovirus-associated TCR beta chains recognize cytomegalovirus antigens. In a later genetic analysis, fewer N-insertions in productive TCRs were reported among donors in an Asian-associated ancestry cluster than the approximately 670-donor mean. The cohort was sequenced for TCR beta chains only, and without alpha or paired-chain data the features that could be detected were limited. Correlated functional status among segregating V segments might be attributable to linkage disequilibrium, but an unknown experimental factor could not be ruled out. An earlier analysis of 587 of the donors showed that most TCR beta V segments appeared in productive rearrangements either about 87% or about 30% of the time, which broadly matched IMGT annotations. The classifier was reported to diagnose cytomegalovirus status with high specificity and sensitivity in both the original cohort and the validation cohort. Because HLA typing was unavailable for some donors at each locus, only the typed subset was used in association tests. A cluster of highly shared sequence variants was judged likely to be a technical artifact of the sequencing pipeline. In a later analysis, about 16,000 TCR beta sequences were associated with specific HLA alleles at a false discovery rate of 0.05. According to a later analysis, TCR association rates differed among HLA loci, with DRB1 alleles showing the most associated TCRs and HLA-C alleles showing the fewest. Sequencing depth was assumed to be roughly uniform across donors in the presence/absence analyses, though that assumption may not hold.

V gives up 6 bases and J gives up 7 bases, and the segment between their germline ends measures 7 bases. The germline V gene gives CDR1 as SGHTA and CDR2 as FQGNSA. From the cysteine through the phenylalanine, the CDR3 covers 11 amino acids. Only the CDR3 portion is preserved as DNA: 33 bases, with reading frame beginning at the first base. The cohort was made up of 666 healthy bone marrow donors. At the time of sampling, all cohort members were nominally healthy, though unrecorded immune exposures were likely present. CMV serostatus was positive for more than 250 and negative for about 55% of the 666 cohort members, and was not recorded for this donor. A peripheral blood sample was provided by each donor, and peripheral blood mononuclear cells were used for TCR beta sequencing. The Qiagen DNeasy Blood Extraction Kit was used to extract genomic DNA from the blood cell samples. Notes on this clone: There is no known antigen for this receptor. No clone much larger than this one lies a single base away; base qualities are absent.

Receptors were amplified or captured by the immunoSEQ multiplex PCR assay. For the multiplex PCR, a mixture combining 60 forward primers for TCR Vbeta segments and 13 reverse primers for TCR Jbeta segments was used. The CDR3 region of rearranged TCR beta genes was amplified from genomic DNA with a multiplex PCR assay. The amplified TCR beta libraries were sequenced on the Illumina HiSeq System as 87-base-pair reads. Under the source paper's analysis protocol: In a later analysis, about 80 million unique TCR beta chains were counted across the 650 to 750 repertoires, and roughly 11 million of these chains were shared by at least two donors. A nearest-neighbor algorithm error-corrected the raw reads and collapsed the reads into unique sequences, merging closely related sequences to remove PCR and sequencing errors. CDR3 sequences were aligned to IMGT reference sequences to assign V, D and J gene segments. For a sequence to be retained, a match of at least six nucleotides to both a V gene segment and a J gene segment was required. Rearrangements were classified as productive when the CDR3 lacked stop codons and remained in frame with V and J, and all other rearrangements were classified as non-productive. Following IMGT convention, CDR3 was defined as the stretch from the second conserved V-encoded cysteine to the conserved J-encoded phenylalanine. The earlier analysis of around 640 of the donors excluded sequences that lacked an unambiguous match to a single V gene segment. An earlier analysis of 450 to 650 of the donors called V segments functional above 56.7% productive rearrangements and segregating when the between-donor standard deviation exceeded 5%. To diagnose cytomegalovirus status from the catalog of TCR beta chain sequences, a statistical classification framework was built. A later analysis assigned V and J genes by comparing TCR nucleotide sequences with IMGT/GENE-DB human TR gene sequences. In a later analysis, CDR3 sequences and most-parsimonious VDJ recombination scenarios were assigned using the TCRdist pipeline. In a later analysis, each TCR beta chain was defined by its CDR3 amino acid sequence together with its V-gene family, and reads lacking a unique V-gene family were excluded. In a later analysis, around 650 highly shared, low-generation-probability nucleotide sequences were removed to address suspected cross-contamination and a sequencing artifact. In a later analysis, a clonal expansion index was calculated for each public chain from normalized within-repertoire ranks of inferred template counts. In a later analysis, generation probabilities were computed using a VDJ recombination model fitted to out-of-frame rearrangements, and the results were checked against IGoR. In a later analysis, TCR-TCR, TCR-HLA and TCR-CMV co-occurrence was scored with hypergeometric tests, and a repertoire-size bias correction was applied to TCR pairs. False discovery rates were estimated in a later analysis by permuting HLA or CMV assignments 20 times. In a later analysis, co-occurring TCRs were grouped using DBSCAN, and TCRdist sequence similarity was added for clustering within HLA-allele-positive subsets. Repertoires with fewer than 30,000 or more than 120,000 public chains were left out of co-occurrence clustering, as were five repertoires with anomalous nucleotide sharing. In TCRdb, the immuneACCESS table is reduced to in-frame sequences with V and J assigned. These tables do not hold every clone; where another copy was compared, an unresolved V gene accounts for under half, and the others remain unexplained. The DNA was the basis for D and trimming; V, J and clone size are from that table. The sample has some 120,000 clones on record, 70% to 85% of them singletons. Together, the top ten hold less than 4% of the sample.

The sequencing input was PBMCs. The V and J genes are TRBV7-2 and TRBJ2-1; TRBD2 is a weak D gene call, 6 bases matching. The clonotype comes from a human donor in good health. In nucleotides, the sequence is TGTGCCAGCAGGGACTATAATGAGCAGTTCTTC. This sequence encodes CASRDYNEQFF.